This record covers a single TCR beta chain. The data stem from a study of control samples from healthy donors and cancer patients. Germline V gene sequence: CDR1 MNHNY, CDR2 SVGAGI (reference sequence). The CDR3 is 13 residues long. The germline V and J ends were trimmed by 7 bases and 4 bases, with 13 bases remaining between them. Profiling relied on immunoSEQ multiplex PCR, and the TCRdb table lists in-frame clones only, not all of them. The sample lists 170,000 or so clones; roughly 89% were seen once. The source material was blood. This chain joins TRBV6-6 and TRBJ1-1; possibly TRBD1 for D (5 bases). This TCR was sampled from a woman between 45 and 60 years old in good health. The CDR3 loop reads CASTRPGGTEAFF. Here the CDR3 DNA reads TGTGCCAGCACTAGGCCCGGGGGCACTGAAGCTTTCTTT.